This is a list of T cell receptor beta chains from one sample in a study of Graves' ophthalmopathy and Graves' hyperthyroidism. In TCRdb, the multiplex PCR reads were re-called with MiXCR into one record per CDR3 protein. The sample consists of hundreds of thousands of distinct CDR3 sequences, 20% to 25% of them appearing once. The specimen was peripheral blood. These receptors originate from a woman aged 18-29 years with stable Graves' hyperthyroidism. Each CDR3 is given with its conserved first and last residue. The D gene is left open where the match is weak. Some rows mark clone size as missing; the rest say once, few, many or name a class of expanded clone.

TRBV2	few	TRBJ2-4	.	CASSERYYLSNIKYF	TGTGCCAGCAGTGAGCGGTACTACCTGTCAAACATTAAGTACTTC
TRBV28	few	TRBJ2-2	TRBD2	CASSFPGGLTGELFF	TGTGCCAGCAGTTTTCCGGGAGGCCTCACCGGGGAGCTGTTTTTT
TRBV19	.	TRBJ2-7	TRBD1	CASSTRDSFGEQYF	TGTGCCAGTAGTACTCGGGACAGTTTCGGGGAGCAGTACTTC
TRBV30	.	TRBJ1-1	.	CAWTLSRGGAEAFF	TGTGCCTGGACTCTCTCGAGAGGGGGGGCTGAAGCTTTCTTT
TRBV5-1	few	TRBJ2-7	.	CASSLEGQVNGEQYF	TGCGCCAGCAGCTTGGAGGGGCAGGTTAACGGCGAGCAGTACTTC
TRBV25-1	few	TRBJ2-4	TRBD2	CASSDMTSGRGNIKYF	TGTGCCAGCAGTGACATGACTAGCGGGAGGGGAAACATTAAGTACTTC
TRBV20-1	many	TRBJ2-7	.	CSATNRVVVSYEQYF	TGCAGTGCTACGAACAGGGTTGTCGTCTCCTACGAGCAGTACTTC
TRBV4-1	many	TRBJ2-7	.	CASSQEGFTSYEQYF	TGCGCCAGCAGCCAAGAAGGATTCACGTCCTACGAGCAGTACTTC
TRBV20-1	many	TRBJ1-5	TRBD1	CSARETGGRNQPQHF	TGCAGTGCTCGAGAGACAGGGGGTCGCAATCAGCCCCAGCATTTT
TRBV28	few	TRBJ2-5	TRBD1	CASSSPGTGAETQYF	TGTGCCAGCAGTTCGCCCGGGACAGGGGCCGAGACCCAGTACTTC
TRBV29-1	.	TRBJ1-1	TRBD1	CSVGYGTGTEAFF	TGCAGCGTGGGGTATGGGACAGGGACTGAAGCTTTCTTT
TRBV7-2	many	TRBJ2-7	.	CASRGRGREQYF	TGTGCCAGCAGAGGCAGGGGTCGCGAGCAGTACTTC